This T cell receptor (beta chain) originates from a study of tissue T cells after allogeneic stem cell transplantation. Study observations and caveats: Only a limited share of tissue TCRs appeared in blood or spleen. Anatomically similar tissues had similar TCR repertoires within each patient.

Sample time point: mouse harvest day 7 after allogeneic transplant. Mouse grafts combined 10^7 T-cell-depleted bone marrow cells with 10^6 splenic CD5+ T cells. Mice had MHC-mismatched B6 into BALB/c GVHD, sampled day 7 or 14. Germline V lookup: CDR1 KGHPV, CDR2 FQNQEV (reference sequence). Between the trimmed V and J ends, which lost 6 bases and 0 bases, there was a span of 6 bases. The CDR3 contains 13 residues. The data were produced by immunoSEQ multiplex PCR, yet TCRdb's version contains in-frame clones alone and is incomplete. The sample consists of nearly 4,000 clones, approximately 50% of them appearing once. This clone turned up a few times. Its antigen is not known. Genes here carry mouse names. The read terminates 1 residue before the CDR3 end, so the remaining end is supplied by the germline J gene.

This receptor was taken from a female BALB/c mouse given C57BL/6 T cells with graft-versus-host disease after an allogeneic hematopoietic cell transplant. The source material was gut tissue. The chain couples TRBV26 to TRBJ1-5; D uncertain. The CDR3 loop is CASSRVNNQAPLF. The covered CDR3 bases are TGTGCCAGCAGCCGAGTTAACAACCAGGCTCCGCTT.